The text below deals with one T cell receptor (beta chain). This specimen belongs to a study of T cells after yellow fever vaccination. V was pared by 5 bases and J by 4 bases, with 6 bases of the junction left unmatched. The CDR3 is 16 residues long. Germline CDR1 reads SEHNR; CDR2 reads FQNEAQ (reference sequence). TCRdb fed the 5' RACE reads into MiXCR, producing one record per CDR3 protein. The sample records approximately 600,000 distinct CDR3 sequences, over 9% being singletons. This sequence joins TRBV7-9 and TRBJ2-1, with TRBD2 identical over 12 bases. This receptor was taken from a man under 40 who received the YFV17D yellow fever vaccine. The sample here was PBMCs, taken on the day of the yellow fever booster vaccination. CDR3 sequence reads: CASSPSGLAGYNEQFF. CDR3 bases: TGTGCCAGCAGCCCCTCCGGACTAGCGGGGTACAATGAGCAGTTCTTC.